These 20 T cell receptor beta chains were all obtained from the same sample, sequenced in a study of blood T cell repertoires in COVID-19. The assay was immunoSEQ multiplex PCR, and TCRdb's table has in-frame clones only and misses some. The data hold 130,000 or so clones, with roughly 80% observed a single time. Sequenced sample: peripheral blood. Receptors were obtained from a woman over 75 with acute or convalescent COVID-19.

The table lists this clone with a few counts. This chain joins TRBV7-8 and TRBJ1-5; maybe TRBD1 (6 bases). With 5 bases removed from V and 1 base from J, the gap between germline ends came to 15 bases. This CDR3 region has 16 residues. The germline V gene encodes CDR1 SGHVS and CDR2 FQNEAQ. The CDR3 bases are TGTGCCAGCAGCCGCCTAGGACAGTCGAGCAATCAGCCCCAGCATTTT. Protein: CASSRLGQSSNQPQHF.

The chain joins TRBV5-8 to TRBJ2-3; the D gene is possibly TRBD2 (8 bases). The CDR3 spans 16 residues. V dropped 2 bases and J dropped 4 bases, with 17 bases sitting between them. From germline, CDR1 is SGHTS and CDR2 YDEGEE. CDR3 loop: CASSFLLSGTADTQYF. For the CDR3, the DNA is TGTGCCAGCAGCTTTCTACTTAGCGGGACAGCAGATACGCAGTATTTT.

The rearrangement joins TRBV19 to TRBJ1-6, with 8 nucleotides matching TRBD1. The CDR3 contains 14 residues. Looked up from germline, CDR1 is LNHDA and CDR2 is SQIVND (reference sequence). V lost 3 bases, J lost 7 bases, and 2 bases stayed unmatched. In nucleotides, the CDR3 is TGTGCCAGTAGTATGACAGGGGCGAATTCACCCCTCCACTTT. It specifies CASSMTGANSPLHF.

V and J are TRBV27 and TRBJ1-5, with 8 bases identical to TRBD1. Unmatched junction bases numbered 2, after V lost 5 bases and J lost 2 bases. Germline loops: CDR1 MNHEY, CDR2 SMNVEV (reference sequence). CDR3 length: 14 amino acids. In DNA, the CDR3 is TGTGCCAGCAGTCAGACAGGGGGCAATCAGCCCCAGCATTTT. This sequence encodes CASSQTGGNQPQHF.

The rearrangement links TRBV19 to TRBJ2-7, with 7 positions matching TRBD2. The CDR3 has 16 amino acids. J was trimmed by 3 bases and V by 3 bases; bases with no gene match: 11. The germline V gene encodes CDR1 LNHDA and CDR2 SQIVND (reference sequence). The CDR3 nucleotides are TGTGCCAGTAGTATCCCTGGGAGGGCCCCGATCTACGAGCAGTACTTC. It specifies CASSIPGRAPIYEQYF.

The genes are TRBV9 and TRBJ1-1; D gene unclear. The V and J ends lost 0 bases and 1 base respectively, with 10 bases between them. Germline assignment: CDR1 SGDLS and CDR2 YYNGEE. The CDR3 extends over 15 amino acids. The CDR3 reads CASSVVPGTNTEAFF. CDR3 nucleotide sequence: TGTGCCAGCAGCGTAGTTCCGGGAACGAACACTGAAGCTTTCTTT.

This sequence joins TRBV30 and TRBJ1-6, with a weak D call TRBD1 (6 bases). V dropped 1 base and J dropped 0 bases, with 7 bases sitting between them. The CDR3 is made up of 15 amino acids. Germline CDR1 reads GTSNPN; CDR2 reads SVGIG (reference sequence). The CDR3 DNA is TGTGCCTGGAGTGAGGACAGCTCCTATAATTCACCCCTCCACTTT. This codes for CAWSEDSSYNSPLHF.

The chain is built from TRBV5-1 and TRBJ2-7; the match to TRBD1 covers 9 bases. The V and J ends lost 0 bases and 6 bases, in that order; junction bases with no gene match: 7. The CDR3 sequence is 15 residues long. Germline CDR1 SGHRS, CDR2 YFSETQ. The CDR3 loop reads CASSLAGTGTGEQYF. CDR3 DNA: TGCGCCAGCAGCTTGGCCGGGACAGGGACTGGCGAGCAGTACTTC.

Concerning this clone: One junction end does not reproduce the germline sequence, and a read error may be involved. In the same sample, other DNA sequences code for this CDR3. CDR3 in DNA: TGTGCCAGCAGTCTCGACAGGGTGAATACTGAAGCTTTCTTT. It yields the protein CASSLDRVNTEAFF. The genes are TRBV7-2 and TRBJ1-1; 7 nucleotides match TRBD1. This CDR3 is 14 amino acids long. Germline loops: CDR1 SGHTA, CDR2 FQGNSA.

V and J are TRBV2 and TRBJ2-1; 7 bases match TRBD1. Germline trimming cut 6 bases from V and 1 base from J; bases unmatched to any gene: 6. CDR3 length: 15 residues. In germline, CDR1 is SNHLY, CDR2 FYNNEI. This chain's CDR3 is CASSPGQASYNEQFF. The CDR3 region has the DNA TGTGCCAGCAGCCCAGGACAGGCGTCCTACAATGAGCAGTTCTTC.

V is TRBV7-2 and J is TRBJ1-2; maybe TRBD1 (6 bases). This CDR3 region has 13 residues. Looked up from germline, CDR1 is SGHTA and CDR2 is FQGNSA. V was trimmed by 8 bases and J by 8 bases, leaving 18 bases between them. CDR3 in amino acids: CASSAGAALGYTF. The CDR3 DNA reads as TGTGCCAGCTCAGCGGGGGCGGCTCTAGGCTACACCTTC.

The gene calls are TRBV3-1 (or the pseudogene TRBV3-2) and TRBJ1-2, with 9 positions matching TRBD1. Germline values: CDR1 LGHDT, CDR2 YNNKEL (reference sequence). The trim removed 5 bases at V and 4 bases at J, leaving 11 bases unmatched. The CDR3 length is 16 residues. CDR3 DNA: TGTGCCAGCAGCTACGGACAGGGGCCAACCAGCTATGGCTACACCTTC. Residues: CASSYGQGPTSYGYTF.

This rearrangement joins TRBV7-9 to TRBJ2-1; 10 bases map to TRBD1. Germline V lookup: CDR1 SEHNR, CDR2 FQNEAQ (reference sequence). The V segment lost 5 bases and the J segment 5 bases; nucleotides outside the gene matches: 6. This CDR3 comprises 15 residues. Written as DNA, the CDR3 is TGTGCCAGCAGCCCCGGGACAGGGGTGGACAATGAGCAGTTCTTC. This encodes CASSPGTGVDNEQFF.

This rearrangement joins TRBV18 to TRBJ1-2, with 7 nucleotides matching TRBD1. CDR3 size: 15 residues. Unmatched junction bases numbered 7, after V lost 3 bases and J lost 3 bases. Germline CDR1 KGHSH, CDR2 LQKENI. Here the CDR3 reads CASSPHAGTDYGYTF. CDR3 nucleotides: TGTGCCAGCTCACCCCATGCCGGGACAGACTATGGCTACACCTTC.

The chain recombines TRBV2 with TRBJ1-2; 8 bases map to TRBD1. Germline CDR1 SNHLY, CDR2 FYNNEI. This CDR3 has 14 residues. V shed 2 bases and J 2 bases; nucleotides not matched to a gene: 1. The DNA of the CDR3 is TGTGCCAGCAGTGAAAGACAGGGGAACTATGGCTACACCTTC. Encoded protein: CASSERQGNYGYTF.

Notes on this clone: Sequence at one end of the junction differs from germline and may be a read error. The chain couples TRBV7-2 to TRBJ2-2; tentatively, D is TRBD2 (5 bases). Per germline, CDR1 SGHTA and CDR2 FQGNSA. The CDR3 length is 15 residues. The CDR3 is CASNTDRARAGELFF. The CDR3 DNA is TGTGCCAGCAACACCGACCGGGCACGGGCCGGGGAACTGTTTTTT.

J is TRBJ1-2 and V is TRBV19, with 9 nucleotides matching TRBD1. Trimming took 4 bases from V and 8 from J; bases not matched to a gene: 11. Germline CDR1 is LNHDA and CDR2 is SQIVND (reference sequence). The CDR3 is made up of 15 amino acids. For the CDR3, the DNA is TGTGCCAGTAGTAGGGGACAGGGAATATTAGACGGCTACACCTTC. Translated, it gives CASSRGQGILDGYTF.

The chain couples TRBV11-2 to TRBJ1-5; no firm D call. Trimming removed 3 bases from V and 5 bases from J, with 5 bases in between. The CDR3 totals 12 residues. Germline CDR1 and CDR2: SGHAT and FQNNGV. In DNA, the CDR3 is TGTGCCAGCAGCTTCCCCGATCAGCCCCAGCATTTT. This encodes CASSFPDQPQHF.

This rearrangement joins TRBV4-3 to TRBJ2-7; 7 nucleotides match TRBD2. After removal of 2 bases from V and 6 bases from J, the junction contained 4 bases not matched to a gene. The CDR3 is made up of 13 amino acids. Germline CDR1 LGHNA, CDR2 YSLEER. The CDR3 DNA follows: TGCGCCAGCAGCCAATTACTAGCGAGCGAGCAGTACTTC. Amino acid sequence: CASSQLLASEQYF.

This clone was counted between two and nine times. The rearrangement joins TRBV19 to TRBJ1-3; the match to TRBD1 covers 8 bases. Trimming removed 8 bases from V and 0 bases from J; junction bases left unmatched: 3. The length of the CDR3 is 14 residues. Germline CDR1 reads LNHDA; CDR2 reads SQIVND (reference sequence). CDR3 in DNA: TGTGCCAGTGCAACAGGGGGCTCTGGAAACACCATATATTTT. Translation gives CASATGGSGNTIYF.